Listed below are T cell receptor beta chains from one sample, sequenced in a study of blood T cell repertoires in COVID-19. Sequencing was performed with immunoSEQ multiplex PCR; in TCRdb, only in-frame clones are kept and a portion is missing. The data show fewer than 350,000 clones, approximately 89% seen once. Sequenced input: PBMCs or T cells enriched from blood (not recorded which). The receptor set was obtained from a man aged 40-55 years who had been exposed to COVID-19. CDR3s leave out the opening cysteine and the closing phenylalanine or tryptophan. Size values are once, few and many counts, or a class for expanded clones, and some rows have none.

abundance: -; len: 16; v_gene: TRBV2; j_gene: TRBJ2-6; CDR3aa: ASSAKAGSSSGANVLT
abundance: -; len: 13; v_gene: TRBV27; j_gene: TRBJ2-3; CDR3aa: ASSLRRGPTDTQY
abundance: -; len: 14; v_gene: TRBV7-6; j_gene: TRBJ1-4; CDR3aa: ASSLASGNVYEKLF
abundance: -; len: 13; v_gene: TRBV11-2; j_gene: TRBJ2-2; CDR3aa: ASSSRTGAAGELF
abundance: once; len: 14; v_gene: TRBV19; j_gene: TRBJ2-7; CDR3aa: ASTRSLAGGTYEQY
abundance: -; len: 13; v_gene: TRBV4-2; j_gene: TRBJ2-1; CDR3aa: ASSYPGQVYNEQF
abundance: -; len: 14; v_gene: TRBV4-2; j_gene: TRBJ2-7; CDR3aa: ASSRNLAGGYREQY
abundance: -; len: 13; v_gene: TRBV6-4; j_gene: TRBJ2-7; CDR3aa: ASSDMAPRGNEQY
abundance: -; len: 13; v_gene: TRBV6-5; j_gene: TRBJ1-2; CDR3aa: ASSYSTAANYGYT
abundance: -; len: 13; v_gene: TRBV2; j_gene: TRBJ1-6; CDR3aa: ASSEVRTGRSPLH
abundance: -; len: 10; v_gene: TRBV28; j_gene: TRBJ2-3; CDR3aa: ASSQQGDTQY
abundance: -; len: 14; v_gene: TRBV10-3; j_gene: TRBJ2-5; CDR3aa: AISASSGQLQETQY
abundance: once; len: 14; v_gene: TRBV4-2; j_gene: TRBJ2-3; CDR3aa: ASSQDLTGVTDTQY
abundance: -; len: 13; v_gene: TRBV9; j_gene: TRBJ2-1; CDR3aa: ASSVGGGRGDEQF
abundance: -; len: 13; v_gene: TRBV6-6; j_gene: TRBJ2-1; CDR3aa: ASTNRDRGTDEQF
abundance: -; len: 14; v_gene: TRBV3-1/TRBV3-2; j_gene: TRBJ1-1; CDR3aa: ASSQEFISRDTEAF
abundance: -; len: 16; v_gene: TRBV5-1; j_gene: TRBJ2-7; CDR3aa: ASSASARTSRSSYEQY
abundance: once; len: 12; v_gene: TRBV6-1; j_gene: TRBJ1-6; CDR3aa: ASSEAAFNSPLH
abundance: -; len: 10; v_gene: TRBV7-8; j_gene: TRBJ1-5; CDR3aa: ASSLPNQPQH
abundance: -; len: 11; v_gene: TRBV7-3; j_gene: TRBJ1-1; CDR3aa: ASSSFTGAEAF